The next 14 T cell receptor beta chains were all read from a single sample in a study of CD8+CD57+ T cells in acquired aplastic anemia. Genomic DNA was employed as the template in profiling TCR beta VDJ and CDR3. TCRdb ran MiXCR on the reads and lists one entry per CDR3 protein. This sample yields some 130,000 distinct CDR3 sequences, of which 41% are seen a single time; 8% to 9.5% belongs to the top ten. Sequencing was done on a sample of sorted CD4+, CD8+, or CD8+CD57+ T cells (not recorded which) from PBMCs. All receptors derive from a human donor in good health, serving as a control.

CDR3 nucleotide sequence: TGTGCCAGCAGCGTAGCCGGTGGAAGGCATGGCTACACCTTC. Encoded protein: CASSVAGGRHGYTF. The rearrangement uses TRBV9 and TRBJ1-2; no definite D call. Germline V gene data show CDR1 as SGDLS and CDR2 as YYNGEE. The CDR3 spans 14 residues. Trimming took 0 bases from V and 6 from J, leaving 12 bases between them.

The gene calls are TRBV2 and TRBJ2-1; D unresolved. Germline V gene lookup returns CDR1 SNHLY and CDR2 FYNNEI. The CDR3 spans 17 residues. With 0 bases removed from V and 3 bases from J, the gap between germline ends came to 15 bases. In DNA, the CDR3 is TGTGCCAGCAGTGAAGCCTCTGACCGAAGAGGCTACAATGAGCAGTTCTTC. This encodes CASSEASDRRGYNEQFF.

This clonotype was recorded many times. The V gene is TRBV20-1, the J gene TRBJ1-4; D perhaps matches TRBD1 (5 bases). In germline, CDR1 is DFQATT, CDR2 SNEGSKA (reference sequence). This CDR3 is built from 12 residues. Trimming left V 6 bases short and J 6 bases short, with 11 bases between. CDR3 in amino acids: CSAGDGDEKLFF. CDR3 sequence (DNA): TGCAGTGCGGGGGACGGTGATGAAAAACTGTTTTTT.

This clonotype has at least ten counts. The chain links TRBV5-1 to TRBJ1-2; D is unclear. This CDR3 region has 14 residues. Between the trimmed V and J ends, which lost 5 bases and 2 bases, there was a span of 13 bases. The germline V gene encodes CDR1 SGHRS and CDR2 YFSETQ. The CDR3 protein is CASRREDRNYGYTF. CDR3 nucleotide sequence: TGCGCCAGCAGGAGAGAGGATCGAAACTATGGCTACACCTTC.

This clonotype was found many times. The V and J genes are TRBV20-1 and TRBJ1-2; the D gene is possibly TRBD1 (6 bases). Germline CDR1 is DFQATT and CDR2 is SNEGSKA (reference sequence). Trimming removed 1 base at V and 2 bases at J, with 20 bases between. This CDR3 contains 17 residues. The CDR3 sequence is CSARAQSAGGQNYGYTF. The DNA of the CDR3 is TGCAGTGCTAGAGCCCAAAGTGCCGGCGGACAGAACTATGGCTACACCTTC.

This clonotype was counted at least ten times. As DNA, the CDR3 is TGTGCCAGCAGTGCCCTAGCAGTAGGCGAGCAGTTCTTC. This codes for CASSALAVGEQFF. The rearrangement uses TRBV2 and TRBJ2-1; D might be TRBD2 (5 bases). This CDR3 has 13 amino acids. The ends were cut back, 4 bases at V and 10 bases at J, with 14 bases in the middle. Germline assignment: CDR1 SNHLY and CDR2 FYNNEI.

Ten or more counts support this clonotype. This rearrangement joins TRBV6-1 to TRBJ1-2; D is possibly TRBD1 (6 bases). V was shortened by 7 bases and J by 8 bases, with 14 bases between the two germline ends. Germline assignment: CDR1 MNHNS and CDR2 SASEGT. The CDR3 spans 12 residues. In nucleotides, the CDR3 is TGTGCCAGCACTACAGGGACGAGGGGCTACACCTTC. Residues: CASTTGTRGYTF.

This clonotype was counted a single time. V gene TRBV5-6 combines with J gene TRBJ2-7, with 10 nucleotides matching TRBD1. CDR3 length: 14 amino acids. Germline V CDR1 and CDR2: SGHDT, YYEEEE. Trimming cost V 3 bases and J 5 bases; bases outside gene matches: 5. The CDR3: CASSWTGGKNEQYF. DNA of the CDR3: TGTGCCAGCAGCTGGACAGGGGGGAAGAACGAGCAGTACTTC.

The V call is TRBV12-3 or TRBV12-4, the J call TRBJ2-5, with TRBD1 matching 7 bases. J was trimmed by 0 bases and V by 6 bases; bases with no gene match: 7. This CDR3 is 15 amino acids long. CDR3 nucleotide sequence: TGTGCCAGCAGCTTTTGGGGGACAGACCAAGAGACCCAGTACTTC. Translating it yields CASSFWGTDQETQYF.

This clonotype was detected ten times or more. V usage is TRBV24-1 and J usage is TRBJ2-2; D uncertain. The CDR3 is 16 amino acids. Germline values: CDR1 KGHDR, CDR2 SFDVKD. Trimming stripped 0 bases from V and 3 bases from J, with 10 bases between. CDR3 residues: CATSDLTYGDTGELFF. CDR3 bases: TGTGCCACCAGTGATTTGACGTATGGGGACACCGGGGAGCTGTTTTTT.

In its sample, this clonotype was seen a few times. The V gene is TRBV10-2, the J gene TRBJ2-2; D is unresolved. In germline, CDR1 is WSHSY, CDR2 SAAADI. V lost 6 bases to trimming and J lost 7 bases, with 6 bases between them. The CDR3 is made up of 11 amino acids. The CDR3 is CASRRNGELFF. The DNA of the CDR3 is TGCGCCAGCAGAAGGAACGGGGAGCTGTTTTTT.

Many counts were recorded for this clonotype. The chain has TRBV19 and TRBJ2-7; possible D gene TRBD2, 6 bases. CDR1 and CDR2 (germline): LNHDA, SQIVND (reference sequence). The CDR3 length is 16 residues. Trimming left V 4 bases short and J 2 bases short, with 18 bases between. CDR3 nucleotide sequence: TGTGCCAGTAGTAGTGGGGGGTCCAGGCGCCCCTACGAGCAGTACTTC. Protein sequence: CASSSGGSRRPYEQYF.

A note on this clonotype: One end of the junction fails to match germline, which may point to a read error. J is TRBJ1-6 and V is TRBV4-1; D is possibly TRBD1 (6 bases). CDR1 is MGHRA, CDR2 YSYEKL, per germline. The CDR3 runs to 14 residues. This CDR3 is CVSSWGANNSPLHF. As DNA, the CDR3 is TGTGTCAGCAGCTGGGGGGCGAATAACTCACCCCTCCACTTT.

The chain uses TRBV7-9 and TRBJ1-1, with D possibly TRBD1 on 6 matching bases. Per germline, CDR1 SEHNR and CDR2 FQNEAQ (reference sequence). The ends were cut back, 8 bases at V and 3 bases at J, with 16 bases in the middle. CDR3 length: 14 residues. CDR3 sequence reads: CASDPTGRHTEAFF. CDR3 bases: TGTGCCAGCGATCCGACAGGACGTCACACTGAAGCTTTCTTT.